This TCR beta chain stems from a study of monozygotic twins with inflammatory bowel disease. The V gene's germline CDR1 is MGHDK and CDR2 SYGVNS. CDR3 length equals 15 residues. TCRdb reanalyzed the 5' RACE reads and collapses them to one entry per CDR3 protein, without DNA. This repertoire comprises 170,000 or so distinct CDR3 sequences; its ten largest clones make up 6.5% to 9%. This TCR came from a human donor with ulcerative colitis or Crohn's disease, or a healthy co-twin of an affected twin (not recorded which). The gene calls are TRBV25-1 and TRBJ2-1; the TCRdb call, TRBD2, lacks DNA for checking. The sequencing sample was made of blood. CDR3 sequence reads: CASSDGGRMYNEQFF.